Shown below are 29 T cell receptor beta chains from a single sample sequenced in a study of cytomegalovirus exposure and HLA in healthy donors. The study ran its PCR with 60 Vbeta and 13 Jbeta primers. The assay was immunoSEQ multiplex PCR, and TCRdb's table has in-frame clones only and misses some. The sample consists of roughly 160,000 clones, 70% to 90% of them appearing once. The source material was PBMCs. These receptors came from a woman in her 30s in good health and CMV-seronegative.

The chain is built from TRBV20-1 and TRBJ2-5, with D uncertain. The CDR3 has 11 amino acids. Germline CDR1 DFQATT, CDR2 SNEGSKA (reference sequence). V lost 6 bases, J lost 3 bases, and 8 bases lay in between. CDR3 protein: CSATAEETQYF. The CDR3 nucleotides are TGCAGTGCGACCGCGGAAGAGACCCAGTACTTC.

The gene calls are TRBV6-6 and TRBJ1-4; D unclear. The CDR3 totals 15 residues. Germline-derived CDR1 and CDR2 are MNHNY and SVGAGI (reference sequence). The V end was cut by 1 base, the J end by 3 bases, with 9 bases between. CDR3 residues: CASSYWTGSNEKLFF. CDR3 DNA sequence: TGTGCCAGCAGTTACTGGACGGGATCTAATGAAAAACTGTTTTTT.

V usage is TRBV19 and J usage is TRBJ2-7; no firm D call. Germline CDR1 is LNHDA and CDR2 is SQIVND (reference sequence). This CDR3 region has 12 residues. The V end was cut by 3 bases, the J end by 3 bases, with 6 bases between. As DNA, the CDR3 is TGTGCCAGTAGTATCCCTAGCTACGAGCAGTACTTC. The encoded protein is CASSIPSYEQYF.

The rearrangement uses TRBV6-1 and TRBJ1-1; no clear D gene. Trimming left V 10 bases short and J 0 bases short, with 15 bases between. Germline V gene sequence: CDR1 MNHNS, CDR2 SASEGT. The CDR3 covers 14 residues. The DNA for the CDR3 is TGTGCCATAAGTCTCACGCGGGTGAACACTGAAGCTTTCTTT. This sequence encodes CAISLTRVNTEAFF.

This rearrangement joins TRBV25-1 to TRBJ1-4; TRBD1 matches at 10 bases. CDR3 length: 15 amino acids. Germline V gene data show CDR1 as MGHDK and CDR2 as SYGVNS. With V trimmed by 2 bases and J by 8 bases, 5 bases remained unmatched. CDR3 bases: TGTGCCAGCAGTGAAACCGGGACAGGGGCCGAAAAACTGTTTTTT. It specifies CASSETGTGAEKLFF. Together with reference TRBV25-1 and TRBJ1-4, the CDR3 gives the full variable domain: EADIYQTPRYLVIGTGKKITLECSQTMGHDKMYWYQQDPGMELHLIHYSYGVNSTEKGDLSSESTVSRIRTEHFPLTLESARPSHTSQYLCASSETGTGAEKLFFGSGTQLSVL.

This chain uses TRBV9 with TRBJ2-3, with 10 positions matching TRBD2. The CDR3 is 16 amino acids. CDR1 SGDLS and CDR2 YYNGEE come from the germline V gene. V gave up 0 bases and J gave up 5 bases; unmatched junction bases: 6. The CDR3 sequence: CASSVVEREGQDTQYF. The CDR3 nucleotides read TGTGCCAGCAGCGTAGTAGAGCGGGAGGGCCAAGATACGCAGTATTTT.

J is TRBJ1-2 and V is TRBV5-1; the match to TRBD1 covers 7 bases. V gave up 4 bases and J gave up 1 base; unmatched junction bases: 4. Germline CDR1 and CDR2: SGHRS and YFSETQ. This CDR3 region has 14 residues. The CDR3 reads CASSAGQNNYGYTF. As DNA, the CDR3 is TGCGCCAGCAGCGCGGGACAGAATAACTATGGCTACACCTTC.

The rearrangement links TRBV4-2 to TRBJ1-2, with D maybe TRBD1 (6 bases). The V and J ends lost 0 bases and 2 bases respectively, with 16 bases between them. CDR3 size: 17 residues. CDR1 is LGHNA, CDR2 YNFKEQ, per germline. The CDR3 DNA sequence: TGTGCCAGCAGCCAAGATGGGTCGGGACAAGTAAACTATGGCTACACCTTC. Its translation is CASSQDGSGQVNYGYTF.

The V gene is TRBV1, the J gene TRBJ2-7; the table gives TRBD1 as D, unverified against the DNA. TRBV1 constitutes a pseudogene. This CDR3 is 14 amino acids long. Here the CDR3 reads CTSSQDQQTYEQYF. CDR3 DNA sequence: TGCACCAGCAGCCAAGATCAACAGACGTACGAGCAGTACTTC.

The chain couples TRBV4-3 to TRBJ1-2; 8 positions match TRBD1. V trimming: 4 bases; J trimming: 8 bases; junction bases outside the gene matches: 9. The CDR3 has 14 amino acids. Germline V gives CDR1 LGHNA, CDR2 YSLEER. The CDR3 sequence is CASSPSGGAWGYTF. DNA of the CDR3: TGCGCCAGCAGCCCCTCAGGGGGCGCTTGGGGCTACACCTTC.

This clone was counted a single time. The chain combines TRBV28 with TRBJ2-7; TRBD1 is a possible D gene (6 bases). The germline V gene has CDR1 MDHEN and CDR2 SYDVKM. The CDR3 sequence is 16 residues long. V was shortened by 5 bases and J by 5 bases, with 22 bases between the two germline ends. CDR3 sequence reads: CASSPSSITGSDEQYF. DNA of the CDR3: TGTGCCAGCAGTCCCTCGAGTATTACAGGGAGCGACGAGCAGTACTTC. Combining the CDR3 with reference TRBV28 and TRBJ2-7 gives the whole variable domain DVKVTQSSRYLVKRTGEKVFLECVQDMDHENMFWYRQDPGLGLRLIYFSYDVKMKEKGDIPEGYSVSREKKERFSLILESASTNQTSMYLCASSPSSITGSDEQYFGPGTRLTVT.

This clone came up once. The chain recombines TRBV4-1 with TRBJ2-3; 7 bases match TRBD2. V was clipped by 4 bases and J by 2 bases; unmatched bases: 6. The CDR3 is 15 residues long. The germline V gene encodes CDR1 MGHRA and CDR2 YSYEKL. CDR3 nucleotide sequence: TGCGCCAGCAGCCTAGCTAGCGGAATCACAGATACGCAGTATTTT. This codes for CASSLASGITDTQYF.

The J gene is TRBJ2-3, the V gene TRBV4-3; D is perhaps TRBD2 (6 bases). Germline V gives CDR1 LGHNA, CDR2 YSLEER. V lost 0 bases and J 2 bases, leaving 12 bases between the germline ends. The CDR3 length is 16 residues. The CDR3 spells CASSQEGKRATDTQYF. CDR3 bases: TGCGCCAGCAGCCAAGAGGGAAAGCGGGCCACAGATACGCAGTATTTT.

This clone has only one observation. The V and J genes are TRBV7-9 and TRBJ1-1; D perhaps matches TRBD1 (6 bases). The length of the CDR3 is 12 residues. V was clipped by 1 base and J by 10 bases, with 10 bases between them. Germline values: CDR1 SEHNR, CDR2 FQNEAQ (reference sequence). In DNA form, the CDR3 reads TGTGCCAGCAGCTTAGGAGGGGACACAGCTTTCTTT. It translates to CASSLGGDTAFF.

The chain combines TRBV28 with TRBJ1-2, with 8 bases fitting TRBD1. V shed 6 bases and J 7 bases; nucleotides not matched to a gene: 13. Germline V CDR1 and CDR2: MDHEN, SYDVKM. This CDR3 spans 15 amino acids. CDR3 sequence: CASSRLTQGDGGYTF. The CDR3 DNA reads TGTGCCAGCAGCCGACTAACACAGGGGGACGGTGGCTACACCTTC.

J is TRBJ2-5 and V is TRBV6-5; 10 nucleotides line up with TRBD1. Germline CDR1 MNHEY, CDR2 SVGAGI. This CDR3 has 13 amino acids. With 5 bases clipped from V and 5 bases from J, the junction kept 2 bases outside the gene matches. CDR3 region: CASSRQGAETQYF. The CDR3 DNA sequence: TGTGCCAGCAGTCGACAGGGGGCGGAGACCCAGTACTTC.

The CDR3 DNA reads TGTGCCAGCAGTCCGGGACAGTCTTACAACGAGCAGTACTTC. Amino acid sequence: CASSPGQSYNEQYF. The chain joins TRBV2 to TRBJ2-7, with TRBD1 matching 7 bases. V gave up 5 bases and J gave up 5 bases; unmatched junction bases: 9. The CDR3 spans 14 residues. From germline, CDR1 is SNHLY and CDR2 FYNNEI.

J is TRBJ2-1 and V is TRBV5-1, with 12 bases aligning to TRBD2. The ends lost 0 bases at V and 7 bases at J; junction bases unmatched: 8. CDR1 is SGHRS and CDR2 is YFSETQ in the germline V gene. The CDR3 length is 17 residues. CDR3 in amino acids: CASSLGPTSGRGNEQFF. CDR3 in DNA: TGCGCCAGCAGCTTGGGACCGACTAGCGGGAGAGGGAATGAGCAGTTCTTC.

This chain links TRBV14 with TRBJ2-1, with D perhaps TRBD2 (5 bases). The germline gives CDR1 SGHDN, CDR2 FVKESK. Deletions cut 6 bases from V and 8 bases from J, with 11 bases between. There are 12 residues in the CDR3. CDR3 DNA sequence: TGTGCCAGCAGACTCGGGGTCGATGAGCAGTTCTTC. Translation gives CASRLGVDEQFF.

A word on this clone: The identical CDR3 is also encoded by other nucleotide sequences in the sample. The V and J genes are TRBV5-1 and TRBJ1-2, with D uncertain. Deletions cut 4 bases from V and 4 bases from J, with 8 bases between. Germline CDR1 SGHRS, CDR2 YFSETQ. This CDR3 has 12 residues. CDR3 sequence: CASSPGGYGYTF. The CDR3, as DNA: TGCGCCAGCAGCCCGGGAGGCTATGGCTACACCTTC.

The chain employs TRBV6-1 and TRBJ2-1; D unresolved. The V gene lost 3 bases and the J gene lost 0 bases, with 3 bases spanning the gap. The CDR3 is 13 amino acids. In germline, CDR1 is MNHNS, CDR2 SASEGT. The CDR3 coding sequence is TGTGCCAGCAGTGACCACTCCTACAATGAGCAGTTCTTC. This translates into CASSDHSYNEQFF.

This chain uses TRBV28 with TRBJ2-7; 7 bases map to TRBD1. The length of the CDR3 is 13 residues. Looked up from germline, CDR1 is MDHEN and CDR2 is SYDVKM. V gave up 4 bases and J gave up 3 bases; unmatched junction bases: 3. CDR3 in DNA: TGTGCCAGCAGTTCCAGGACAGGCTACGAGCAGTACTTC. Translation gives CASSSRTGYEQYF.

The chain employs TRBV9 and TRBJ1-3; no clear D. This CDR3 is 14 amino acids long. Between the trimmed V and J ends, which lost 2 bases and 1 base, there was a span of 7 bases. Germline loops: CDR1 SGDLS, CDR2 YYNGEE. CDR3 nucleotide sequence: TGTGCCAGCAGCGTTCGAGGTTCTGGAAACACCATATATTTT. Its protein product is CASSVRGSGNTIYF.

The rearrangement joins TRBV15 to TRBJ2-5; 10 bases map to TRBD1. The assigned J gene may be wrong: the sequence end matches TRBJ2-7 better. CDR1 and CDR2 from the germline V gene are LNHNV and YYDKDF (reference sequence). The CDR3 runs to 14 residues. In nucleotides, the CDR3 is TGTGCCACCAGCCTCGGGACAGGGGTCTACGAGCAGTACTTC. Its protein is CATSLGTGVYEQYF.

CDR3 nucleotides: TGTGCCAGTAGTTTAGCGGGAGGGTACACAGATACGCAGTATTTT. Translation gives CASSLAGGYTDTQYF. The chain has TRBV19 and TRBJ2-3; TRBD2 matches 11 bases. Looked up from germline, CDR1 is LNHDA and CDR2 is SQIVND (reference sequence). V shed 5 bases and J 2 bases; nucleotides not matched to a gene: 3. This CDR3 comprises 15 residues.

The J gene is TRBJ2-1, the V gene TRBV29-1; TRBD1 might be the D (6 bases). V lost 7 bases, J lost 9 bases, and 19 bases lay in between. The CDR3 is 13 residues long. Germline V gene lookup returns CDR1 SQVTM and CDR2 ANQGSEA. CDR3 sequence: CSAGQTTQVEQFF. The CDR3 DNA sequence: TGCAGCGCCGGACAGACTACACAGGTTGAGCAGTTCTTC.

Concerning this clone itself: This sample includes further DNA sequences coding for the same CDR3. The CDR3 bases are TGTGCCAGCAGCTTAGGCGGTGGCTCCTACGAGCAGTACTTC. It translates to CASSLGGGSYEQYF. V is TRBV7-2 and J is TRBJ2-7; D gene unclear. The germline CDR1 and CDR2 sequences are SGHTA and FQGNSA. CDR3 length: 14 residues. Trimming stripped 1 base from V and 0 bases from J, with 7 bases between.

CDR3 nucleotides: TGTGCCAGCAGTTTACTTGACTACGAGCAGTACTTC. This gives the protein CASSLLDYEQYF. This chain joins TRBV27 and TRBJ2-5; D is unclear. The DNA end is a closer match to TRBJ2-7, so the J assignment may be wrong. The CDR3 spans 12 residues. Germline V CDR1 and CDR2: MNHEY, SMNVEV (reference sequence).

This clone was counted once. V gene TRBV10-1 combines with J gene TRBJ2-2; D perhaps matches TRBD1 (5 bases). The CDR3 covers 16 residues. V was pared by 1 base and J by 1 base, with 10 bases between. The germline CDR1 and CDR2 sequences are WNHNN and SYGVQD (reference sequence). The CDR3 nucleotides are TGCGCCAGCAGTGAGTTGGGCAGGGAGAACACCGGGGAGCTGTTTTTT. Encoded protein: CASSELGRENTGELFF.